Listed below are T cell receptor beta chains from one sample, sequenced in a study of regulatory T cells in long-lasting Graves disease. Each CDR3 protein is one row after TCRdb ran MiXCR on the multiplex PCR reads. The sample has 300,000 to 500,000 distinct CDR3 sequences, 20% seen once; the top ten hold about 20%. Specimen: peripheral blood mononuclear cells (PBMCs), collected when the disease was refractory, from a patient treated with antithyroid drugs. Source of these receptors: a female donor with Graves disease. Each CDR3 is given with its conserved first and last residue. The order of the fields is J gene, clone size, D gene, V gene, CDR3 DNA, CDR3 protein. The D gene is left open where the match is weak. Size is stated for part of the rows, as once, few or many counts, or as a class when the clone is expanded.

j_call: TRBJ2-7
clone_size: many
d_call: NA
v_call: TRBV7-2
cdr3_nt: TGTGCCAGCAGCTTTGGTTCTAGCCCCCACGAGCAGTACTTC
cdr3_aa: CASSFGSSPHEQYF

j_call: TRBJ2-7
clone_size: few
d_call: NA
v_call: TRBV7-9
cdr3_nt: TGTGCCAGCAGCATAGGGTGGGAGGCCGAGCAGTACTTC
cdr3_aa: CASSIGWEAEQYF

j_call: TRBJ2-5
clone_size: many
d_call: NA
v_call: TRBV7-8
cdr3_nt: TGTGCCAGCAGCAACGACCGACGGGGGTACTTC
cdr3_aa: CASSNDRRGYF

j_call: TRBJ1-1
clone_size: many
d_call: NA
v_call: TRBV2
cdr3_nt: TGTGCCAGCAGTGAGAACCAGAACACTGAAGCTTTCTTT
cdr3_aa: CASSENQNTEAFF

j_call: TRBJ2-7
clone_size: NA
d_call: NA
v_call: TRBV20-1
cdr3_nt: TGCAGTGCTAGACCCCATCGGGGGAGCTCCTACGAGCAGTACTTC
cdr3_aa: CSARPHRGSSYEQYF

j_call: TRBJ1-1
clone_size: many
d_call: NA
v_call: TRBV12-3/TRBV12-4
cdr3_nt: TGTGCCAGCAAGCAGGGACTCTTCACTGAAGCTTTCTTT
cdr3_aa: CASKQGLFTEAFF

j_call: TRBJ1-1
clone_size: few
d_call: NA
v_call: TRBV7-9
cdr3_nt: TGTGCCAGCAGCTCTCTTCTTCCCCCCCAACTCACTGAAGCTTTCTTT
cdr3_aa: CASSSLLPPQLTEAFF

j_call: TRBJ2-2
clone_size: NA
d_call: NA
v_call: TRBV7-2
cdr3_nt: TGTGCCAGCAGCTTAGCCTTGGACAGTACGAACACCGGGGAGCTGTTTTTT
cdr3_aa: CASSLALDSTNTGELFF

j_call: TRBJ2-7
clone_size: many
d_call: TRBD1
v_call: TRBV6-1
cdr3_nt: TGTGCCAGCTGGACAGGGGCCTACGAGCAGTACTTC
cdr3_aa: CASWTGAYEQYF

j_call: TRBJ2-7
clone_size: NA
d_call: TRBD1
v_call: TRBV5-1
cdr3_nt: TGCGCCAGCAGCTTGGCCTTTAGTAGCCGACAGGGGAAGGACTACGAGCAGTACTTC
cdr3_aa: CASSLAFSSRQGKDYEQYF

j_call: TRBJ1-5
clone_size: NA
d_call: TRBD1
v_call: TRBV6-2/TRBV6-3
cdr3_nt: TGTGCCAGCAGTTTCTCAGGGGGCTCGGGTCAGCCCCAGCATTTT
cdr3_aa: CASSFSGGSGQPQHF

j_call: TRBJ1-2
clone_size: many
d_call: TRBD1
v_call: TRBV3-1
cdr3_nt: TGTGCCAGCAGCGAGACAGGGCGCCCTGGCTACACCTTC
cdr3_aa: CASSETGRPGYTF

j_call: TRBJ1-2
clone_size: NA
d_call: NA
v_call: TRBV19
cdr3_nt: TGTGCCAGTAAGGGTTCGGGCTACACCTTC
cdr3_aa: CASKGSGYTF

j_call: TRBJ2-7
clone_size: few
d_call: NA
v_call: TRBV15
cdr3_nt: TGTGCCACCAGCAGAGCCGATAGGGAGCAGTACTTC
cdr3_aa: CATSRADREQYF

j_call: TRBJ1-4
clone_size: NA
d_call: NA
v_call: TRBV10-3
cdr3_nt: TGTGCCATCAGCCCAGGGACCGATGAAAAACTGTTTTTT
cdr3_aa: CAISPGTDEKLFF

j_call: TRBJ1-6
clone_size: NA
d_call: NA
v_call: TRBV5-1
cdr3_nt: TGCGCCAGCAGCTTGGATGGGATTTCAAGAAATTCACCCCTCCACTTT
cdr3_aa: CASSLDGISRNSPLHF

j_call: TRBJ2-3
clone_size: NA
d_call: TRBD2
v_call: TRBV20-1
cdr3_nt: TGCAGTGCCAACCCGGGACTAGGGACAGATACGCAGTATTTT
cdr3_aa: CSANPGLGTDTQYF

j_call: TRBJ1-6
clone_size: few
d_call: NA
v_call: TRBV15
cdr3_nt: TGTGCCACCAGCTTAGAGAATTCACCCCTCCACTTT
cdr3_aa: CATSLENSPLHF

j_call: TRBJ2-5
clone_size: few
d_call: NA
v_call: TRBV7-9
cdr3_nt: TGTGCCAGCAGCTTAGGGGGGACGGGTGGAACAGAAGAGACCCAGTACTTC
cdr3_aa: CASSLGGTGGTEETQYF